The 17 T cell receptor beta chains in this list originate from one sample, sequenced in a study of blood T cell repertoires in COVID-19. This table comes from immunoSEQ multiplex PCR, and its TCRdb copy is limited to in-frame clones, with some not included. Here the sample spans 190,000 or so clones, around 87% being singletons. What was sequenced was peripheral blood. The receptors come from a middle-aged man with active or convalescent COVID-19.

Details on this clone: This specimen includes other DNA sequences encoding the same CDR3. The CDR3 region has the DNA TGTGCCAGCAGTGAGACAGGGAGGCAGCCCCAGCATTTT. Amino acid sequence: CASSETGRQPQHF. V gene TRBV6-1 combines with J gene TRBJ1-5; 7 nucleotides agree with TRBD1. After removal of 3 bases from V and 7 bases from J, the junction contained 3 bases not matched to a gene. Per the germline V gene, CDR1 is MNHNS and CDR2 is SASEGT. This CDR3 comprises 13 residues.

The chain joins TRBV4-1 to TRBJ2-5; possibly TRBD1 for D (6 bases). The length of the CDR3 is 19 residues. CDR1 and CDR2 (germline): MGHRA, YSYEKL. The V gene lost 3 bases and the J gene lost 5 bases, with 28 bases spanning the gap. The CDR3 DNA follows: TGCGCCAGCAGCCATCCCAGCCCCCCTAACAGGGATCTTCGGGAGACCCAGTACTTC. Protein: CASSHPSPPNRDLRETQYF.

The V gene is TRBV7-9, the J gene TRBJ2-5, with D unresolved. V was trimmed by 2 bases and J by 2 bases, leaving 6 bases between them. Germline CDR1 SEHNR, CDR2 FQNEAQ (reference sequence). This CDR3 has 13 amino acids. Here the CDR3 DNA reads TGTGCCAGCAGCTTAAACGAGCAAGAGACCCAGTACTTC. This sequence encodes CASSLNEQETQYF.

The chain joins TRBV19 to TRBJ1-5, with unresolved D. The CDR3 is 13 residues long. Per germline, CDR1 LNHDA and CDR2 SQIVND (reference sequence). With 7 bases removed from V and 3 bases from J, the gap between germline ends came to 10 bases. The CDR3 spells CASNRGYNQPQHF. For the CDR3, the DNA is TGTGCCAGTAATCGGGGATACAATCAGCCCCAGCATTTT.

The chain combines TRBV28 with TRBJ2-3; D is uncertain. The V gene's germline CDR1 is MDHEN and CDR2 SYDVKM. Deletions cut 4 bases from V and 6 bases from J, with 11 bases between. The CDR3 loop spans 13 amino acids. The CDR3 coding sequence is TGTGCCAGCAGTTCCACGACCGGGGATACGCAGTATTTT. It is translated as CASSSTTGDTQYF.

This chain links TRBV19 with TRBJ2-5; D unclear. This CDR3 spans 16 amino acids. The germline V and J ends were trimmed by 5 bases and 5 bases, with 21 bases remaining between them. Germline CDR1 LNHDA, CDR2 SQIVND (reference sequence). CDR3 DNA sequence: TGTGCCAGTAGTGGAATTGGTGATTACACCAGGGAGACCCAGTACTTC. It yields the protein CASSGIGDYTRETQYF. Full variable domain (rest looked up from reference TRBV19 and TRBJ2-5): DGGITQSPKYLFRKEGQNVTLSCEQNLNHDAMYWYRQDPGQGLRLIYYSQIVNDFQKGDIAEGYSVSREKKESFPLTVTSAQKNPTAFYLCASSGIGDYTRETQYFGPGTRLLVL.

The chain has TRBV24-1 and TRBJ2-1, with D hard to call. V was pared by 9 bases and J by 5 bases, with 7 bases between. CDR3 length: 11 amino acids. Looked up from germline, CDR1 is KGHDR and CDR2 is SFDVKD. CDR3 nucleotide sequence: TGTGCCACCCGAGTGAACAATGAGCAGTTCTTC. It codes for CATRVNNEQFF.

This clone appeared a single time. The chain uses TRBV6-1 and TRBJ1-1, with a possible D match to TRBD1 (6 bases). The V gene's germline CDR1 is MNHNS and CDR2 SASEGT. The germline V and J ends were trimmed by 5 bases and 0 bases, with 10 bases remaining between them. The CDR3 is made up of 14 amino acids. CDR3 loop: CASSSQGLNTEAFF. As DNA, the CDR3 is TGTGCCAGCAGTTCGCAGGGGCTGAACACTGAAGCTTTCTTT.

The J gene is TRBJ2-5, the V gene TRBV15; perhaps TRBD2 as D (5 bases). The V end lost 4 bases, the J end lost 2 bases, and 11 bases lay between the germline ends. The CDR3 has 14 residues. The germline gives CDR1 LNHNV, CDR2 YYDKDF (reference sequence). The CDR3 nucleotides read TGTGCCACCAGCAAGACTACGGGGCAAGAGACCCAGTACTTC. It specifies CATSKTTGQETQYF.

The V call is TRBV7-9, the J call TRBJ1-2; D uncertain. In germline, CDR1 is SEHNR, CDR2 FQNEAQ (reference sequence). This CDR3 has 16 residues. Trimming took off 5 bases at V and 2 bases at J, with 18 bases between the two ends. The CDR3 sequence is CASSTLFEVSNYGYTF. CDR3 DNA sequence: TGTGCCAGCAGCACCCTGTTTGAGGTCTCAAACTATGGCTACACCTTC. The variable domain in full, with the rest retrieved from reference TRBV7-9 and TRBJ1-2, is DTGVSQNPRHKITKRGQNVTFRCDPISEHNRLYWYRQTLGQGPEFLTYFQNEAQLEKSRLLSDRFSAERPKGSFSTLEIQRTEQGDSAMYLCASSTLFEVSNYGYTFGSGTRLTVV.

This clone was seen a single time. V is TRBV19 and J is TRBJ1-5; 10 bases align to TRBD1. The CDR3 is 14 residues long. With V trimmed by 5 bases and J by 11 bases, 9 bases remained unmatched. Germline V lookup: CDR1 LNHDA, CDR2 SQIVND (reference sequence). The CDR3 spells CASSSTGGTEAQHF. CDR3 bases: TGTGCCAGTAGTTCGACAGGGGGCACGGAAGCCCAGCATTTT.

The chain employs TRBV15 and TRBJ2-7, with 8 positions matching TRBD1. This CDR3 spans 14 amino acids. Germline V CDR1 and CDR2: LNHNV, YYDKDF (reference sequence). Losses at the gene ends were 5 bases for V and 2 bases for J; bases not matched to a gene: 5. This CDR3 is CATSRDRGTYEQYF. CDR3 nucleotide sequence: TGTGCCACCAGCCGCGACAGGGGCACCTACGAGCAGTACTTC.

J is TRBJ2-1 and V is TRBV3-1 (or the pseudogene TRBV3-2), with 12 bases that match TRBD2. The germline V gene has CDR1 LGHDT and CDR2 YNNKEL (reference sequence). This CDR3 has 15 residues. The ends lost 4 bases at V and 5 bases at J; junction bases unmatched: 3. The CDR3 loop is CASSPSSGGDNEQFF. The DNA of the CDR3 is TGTGCCAGCAGCCCCTCTAGCGGGGGGGACAATGAGCAGTTCTTC.

This chain connects TRBV7-9 to TRBJ1-2; 9 bases fit TRBD1. Germline lookup yields CDR1 SEHNR and CDR2 FQNEAQ (reference sequence). Losses at the gene ends were 3 bases for V and 5 bases for J; bases not matched to a gene: 7. There are 15 residues in the CDR3. Here the CDR3 DNA reads TGTGCCAGCAGCTTGGGGACAGGGAACGTTTATGGCTACACCTTC. Encoded protein: CASSLGTGNVYGYTF.

The V call is TRBV11-2, the J call TRBJ1-2, with 8 positions matching TRBD1. This CDR3 is 13 amino acids long. J lost 8 bases, V lost 4 bases, and 6 bases had no gene match. CDR1 SGHAT and CDR2 FQNNGV come from the germline V gene. The CDR3 protein is CASSSRTGNGYTF. In DNA form, the CDR3 reads TGTGCCAGCAGCTCCCGGACAGGGAACGGCTACACCTTC.

The chain employs TRBV5-1 and TRBJ2-7, with 8 bases that match TRBD1. The CDR3 runs 14 residues. CDR1 and CDR2 (germline): SGHRS, YFSETQ. V lost 1 base to trimming and J lost 6 bases; unmatched junction nucleotides: 6. The CDR3 is CASSLMTGVPEQYF. CDR3 coding DNA: TGCGCCAGCAGCTTGATGACAGGGGTCCCCGAGCAGTACTTC.

This chain connects TRBV9 to TRBJ1-3; D gene uncertain. CDR1 is SGDLS, CDR2 YYNGEE, per germline. V lost 3 bases, J lost 8 bases, and 15 bases lay in between. The CDR3 is 14 residues long. The CDR3 region is CASSAANLGDTIYF. The CDR3 coding sequence is TGTGCCAGCAGCGCGGCTAACTTAGGAGACACCATATATTTT.